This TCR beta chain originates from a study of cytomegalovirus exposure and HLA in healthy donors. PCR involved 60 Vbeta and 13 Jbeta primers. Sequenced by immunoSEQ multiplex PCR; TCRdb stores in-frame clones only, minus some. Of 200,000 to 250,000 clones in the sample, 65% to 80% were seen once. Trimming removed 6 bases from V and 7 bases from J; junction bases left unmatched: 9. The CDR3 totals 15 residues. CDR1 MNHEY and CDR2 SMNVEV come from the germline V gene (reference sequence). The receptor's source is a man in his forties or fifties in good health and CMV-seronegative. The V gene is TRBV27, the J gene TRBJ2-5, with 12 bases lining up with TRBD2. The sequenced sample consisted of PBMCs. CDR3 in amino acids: CASRTLAGGASTQYF. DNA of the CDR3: TGTGCCAGCAGGACTCTAGCGGGAGGGGCATCGACCCAGTACTTC.